Listed below are T cell receptor beta chains from one sample, sequenced in a study of blood T cell repertoires in COVID-19. The assay was immunoSEQ multiplex PCR, and TCRdb's table has in-frame clones only and misses some. This table holds 110,000 or so clones, more than 75% found once. The specimen sequenced was peripheral blood. The receptors come from a woman aged 40 to 50 with acute or convalescent COVID-19. Each CDR3 is given with its conserved first and last residue. A D gene is named only where the DNA matches it firmly. Rows may omit the clone size; those that give it use once, few, many or a size class.

CDR3 length	V gene	D gene	J gene	clone size	CDR3 DNA	CDR3 protein
12	TRBV6-5	.	TRBJ1-1	.	TGTGCCAGCCGAAGGGGGAAGACTGAAGCTTTCTTT	CASRRGKTEAFF
13	TRBV3-1/TRBV3-2	.	TRBJ1-1	few	TGTGCCAGCAGCCAATCCTTAAACACTGAAGCTTTCTTT	CASSQSLNTEAFF
12	TRBV30	.	TRBJ2-7	.	TGTGCCTGGAGTTTTACGGGGATAGAGCAGTACTTC	CAWSFTGIEQYF
14	TRBV18	.	TRBJ2-5	.	TGTGCCAGCTCACCAAGGCTAGCGATGGAGACCCAGTACTTC	CASSPRLAMETQYF
14	TRBV29-1	.	TRBJ1-1	.	TGCAGCGTTGAAGTTACGGGTCCGGCCACTGAAGCTTTCTTT	CSVEVTGPATEAFF
15	TRBV7-6	TRBD1	TRBJ2-1	.	TGTGCCAGCAGCGCGGGACAGGGGAGGGGCAATGAGCAGTTCTTC	CASSAGQGRGNEQFF
15	TRBV18	.	TRBJ1-1	.	TGTGCCAGCTCACCACAAGGGACACAGAACACTGAAGCTTTCTTT	CASSPQGTQNTEAFF
13	TRBV19	.	TRBJ1-3	.	TGTGCCAGTCAGTCAGCAGGAGGAAACACCATATATTTT	CASQSAGGNTIYF
14	TRBV5-4	TRBD1	TRBJ2-7	.	TGTGCCAGCAGCTTGGTGGGACAGGGGCGCGAGCAGTACTTC	CASSLVGQGREQYF
12	TRBV7-9	.	TRBJ1-5	.	TGTGCCAGCAGTCAGGGGAATCAGCCCCAGCATTTT	CASSQGNQPQHF
13	TRBV5-8	.	TRBJ1-2	.	TGTGCCAGCAGCTCCGGCAGTGCGAGGGGCTACACCTTC	CASSSGSARGYTF
15	TRBV9	.	TRBJ2-1	.	TGTGCCAGCAGCGTCCCACCGACTCCTTTCAATGAGCAGTTCTTC	CASSVPPTPFNEQFF
12	TRBV5-6	.	TRBJ1-5	.	TGTGCCAGCAGCTCTATTGGTCAGCCCCAGCATTTT	CASSSIGQPQHF
16	TRBV5-6	.	TRBJ1-4	few	TGTGCCAGCAGCTTGGGCGGTACAGGGAATAATGAAAAACTGTTTTTT	CASSLGGTGNNEKLFF
19	TRBV6-1	TRBD1	TRBJ1-2	.	TGTGCCAGCAGTGTAGGCCGGCCTAGATCAGGGGGATTAAACTATGGCTACACCTTC	CASSVGRPRSGGLNYGYTF
13	TRBV12-3/TRBV12-4	.	TRBJ2-5	few	TGTGCCAGCAGTCAACTAGCTCTGCAGACCCAGTACTTC	CASSQLALQTQYF
12	TRBV6-5	TRBD1	TRBJ1-2	.	TGTGCCAGCAGTCAACAGGGGTATGGCTACACCTTC	CASSQQGYGYTF